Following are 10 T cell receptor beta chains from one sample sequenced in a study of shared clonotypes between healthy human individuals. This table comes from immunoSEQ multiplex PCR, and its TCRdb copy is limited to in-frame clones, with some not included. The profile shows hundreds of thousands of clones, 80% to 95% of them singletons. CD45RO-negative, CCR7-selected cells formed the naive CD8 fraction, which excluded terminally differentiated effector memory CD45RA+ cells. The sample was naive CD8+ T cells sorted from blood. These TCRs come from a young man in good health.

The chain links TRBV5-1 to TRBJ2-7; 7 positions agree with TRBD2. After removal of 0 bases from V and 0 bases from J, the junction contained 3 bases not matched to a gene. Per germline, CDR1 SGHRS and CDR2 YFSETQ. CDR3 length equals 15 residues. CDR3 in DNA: TGCGCCAGCAGCTTGGTCGAGCGGGGCTCCTACGAGCAGTACTTC. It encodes CASSLVERGSYEQYF.

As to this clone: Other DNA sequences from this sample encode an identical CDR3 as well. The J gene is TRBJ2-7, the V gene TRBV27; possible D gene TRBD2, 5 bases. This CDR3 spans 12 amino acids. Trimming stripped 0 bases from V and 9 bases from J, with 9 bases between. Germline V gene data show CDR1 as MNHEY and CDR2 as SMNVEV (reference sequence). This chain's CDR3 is CASSLSGRGQYF. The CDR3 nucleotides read TGTGCCAGCAGTTTATCGGGTCGGGGGCAGTACTTC.

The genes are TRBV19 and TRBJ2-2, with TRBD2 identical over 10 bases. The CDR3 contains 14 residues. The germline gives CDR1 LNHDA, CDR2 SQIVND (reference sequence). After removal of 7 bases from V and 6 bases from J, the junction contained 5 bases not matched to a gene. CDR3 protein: CASMGLAGAGELFF. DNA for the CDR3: TGTGCCAGTATGGGGCTAGCGGGAGCCGGGGAGCTGTTTTTT.

As DNA, the CDR3 is TGCGCCAGCAGTTTATTACCGGGGGACAGGGAGCTGTTTTTT. Protein sequence: CASSLLPGDRELFF. V usage is TRBV5-1 and J usage is TRBJ2-2; the D call may be TRBD1 or TRBD2 (6 bases each). The CDR3 has 14 residues. Looked up from germline, CDR1 is SGHRS and CDR2 is YFSETQ. V lost 5 bases and J 9 bases, leaving 17 bases between the germline ends.

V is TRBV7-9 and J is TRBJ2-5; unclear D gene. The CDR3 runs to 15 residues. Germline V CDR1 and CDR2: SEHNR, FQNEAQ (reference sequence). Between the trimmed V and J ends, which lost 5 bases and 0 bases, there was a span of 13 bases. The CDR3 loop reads CASSGDRAHQETQYF. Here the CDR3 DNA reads TGTGCCAGCAGCGGCGACCGGGCTCACCAAGAGACCCAGTACTTC.

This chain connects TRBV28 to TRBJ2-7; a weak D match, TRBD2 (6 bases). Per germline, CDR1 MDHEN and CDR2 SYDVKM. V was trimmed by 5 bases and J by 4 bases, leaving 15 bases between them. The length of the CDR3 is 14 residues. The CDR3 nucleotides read TGTGCCAGCAGTCCTCGACTAGTTCCGTACGAGCAGTACTTC. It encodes CASSPRLVPYEQYF.

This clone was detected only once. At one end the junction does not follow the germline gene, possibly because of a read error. CDR3 nucleotide sequence: TGTGCTAGCAGCTTCTCATTCGGATACGAGCAGTACTTC. Translation gives CASSFSFGYEQYF. This chain joins TRBV7-7 and TRBJ2-7; D gene ambiguous. This CDR3 has 13 amino acids. Per the germline V gene, CDR1 is SSHAT and CDR2 is FNYEAQ (reference sequence).

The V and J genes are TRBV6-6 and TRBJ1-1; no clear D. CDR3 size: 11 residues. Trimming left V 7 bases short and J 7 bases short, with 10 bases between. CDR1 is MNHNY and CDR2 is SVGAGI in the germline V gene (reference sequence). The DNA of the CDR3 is TGTGCCAGCATAAAAAACCTTGAAGCTTTCTTT. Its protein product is CASIKNLEAFF.

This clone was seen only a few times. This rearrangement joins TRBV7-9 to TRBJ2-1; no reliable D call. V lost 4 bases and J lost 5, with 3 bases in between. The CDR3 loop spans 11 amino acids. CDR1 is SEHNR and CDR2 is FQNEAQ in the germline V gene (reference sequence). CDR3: CASSWNNEQFF. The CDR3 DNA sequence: TGTGCCAGCAGCTGGAACAATGAGCAGTTCTTC.

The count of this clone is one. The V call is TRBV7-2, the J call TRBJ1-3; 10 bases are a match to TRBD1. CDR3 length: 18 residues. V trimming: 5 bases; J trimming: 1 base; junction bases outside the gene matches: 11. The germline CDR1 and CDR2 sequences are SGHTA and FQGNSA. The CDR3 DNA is TGTGCCAGCAGCATTCCGGGACAGGGGCTCTCATCTGGAAACACCATATATTTT. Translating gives CASSIPGQGLSSGNTIYF.